This is a list of T cell receptor beta chains from one sample in a study of CD8 T cells in Susac syndrome. MiXCR, applied by TCRdb to the immunoSEQ multiplex PCR reads, yields one record per CDR3 protein. The repertoire consists of roughly 120,000 distinct CDR3 sequences, with 90% to 95% occurring once and the leading ten covering approximately 0.097%. The material sequenced was CD4+ T cells from PBMCs. All receptors derive from a human donor with multiple sclerosis. CDR3s include the opening cysteine and the closing phenylalanine or tryptophan. D genes are given only for firm matches. Expanded clones are given a class, and other clones once, few, many or no size at all.

D gene	V gene	J gene	clone size	CDR3 protein	CDR3 DNA
.	TRBV2	TRBJ2-7	.	CASRINTGTYEQYF	TGTGCCAGCAGAATCAACACAGGGACCTACGAGCAGTACTTC
.	TRBV30	TRBJ1-2	.	CAWSVGTDGGGYTF	TGTGCCTGGAGTGTCGGGACGGACGGGGGAGGCTACACCTTC
TRBD1	TRBV15	TRBJ1-3	.	CATSREYGQAGPGNTIYF	TGTGCCACCAGCAGAGAATACGGACAGGCGGGACCTGGAAACACCATATATTTT
TRBD1	TRBV9	TRBJ2-5	.	CASSVGTGWETQYF	TGTGCCAGCAGCGTCGGGACAGGGTGGGAGACCCAGTACTTC
.	TRBV5-1	TRBJ2-3	.	CASSLRGTRTDTQYF	TGCGCCAGCAGCTTAAGAGGGACCCGCACAGATACGCAGTATTTT
TRBD2	TRBV11-2	TRBJ2-1	.	CASSSQGSGGSTQFF	TGTGCCAGCAGCTCCCAAGGTAGCGGGGGGTCTACGCAGTTCTTC
.	TRBV4-1	TRBJ2-2	.	CASSLTPGRYTGELFF	TGCGCCAGCAGCCTTACGCCGGGACGCTACACCGGGGAGCTGTTTTTT
.	TRBV6-4	TRBJ2-2	.	CASCGRVHTGELFF	TGTGCCAGCTGCGGACGGGTACACACCGGGGAGCTGTTTTTT
TRBD1	TRBV10-3	TRBJ2-7	once	CAISDDRVGYEQYF	TGTGCCATCAGTGATGACAGGGTTGGCTACGAGCAGTACTTC
TRBD2	TRBV19	TRBJ2-5	.	CASSGGAETQYF	TGTGCCAGTAGCGGGGGGGCAGAGACCCAGTACTTC
.	TRBV7-2	TRBJ1-5	.	CASSLFKGNQPQHF	TGTGCCAGCAGCTTATTTAAGGGGAATCAGCCCCAGCATTTT
TRBD1	TRBV29-1	TRBJ1-1	few	CSASTGEKAEAFF	TGCAGTGCTTCGACAGGGGAGAAGGCTGAAGCTTTCTTT
.	TRBV4-3	TRBJ2-7	.	CASSHDRAYEQYF	TGCGCCAGCAGCCACGACCGGGCCTACGAGCAGTACTTC
.	TRBV29-1	TRBJ1-2	.	CSVMTSFNYGYTF	TGCAGCGTTATGACCTCCTTTAACTATGGCTACACCTTC
.	TRBV20-1	TRBJ1-6	once	CSARKGDNSPLHF	TGCAGTGCTAGGAAGGGGGATAATTCACCCCTCCACTTT
.	TRBV27	TRBJ1-5	.	CASSLVSKVGAPQHF	TGTGCCAGCAGTTTAGTTTCGAAGGTCGGTGCGCCCCAGCATTTT
.	TRBV2	TRBJ2-1	.	CASSAQRDEQFF	TGTGCCAGCAGCGCCCAGCGGGATGAGCAGTTCTTC
.	TRBV6-1	TRBJ2-6	.	CASSPRRGAPLSGANVLTF	TGTGCCAGCAGTCCTCGGAGAGGGGCGCCCCTCTCTGGGGCCAACGTCCTGACTTTC
.	TRBV3-1	TRBJ1-5	.	CASSQDTAHQPQHF	TGTGCCAGCAGCCAAGATACAGCCCATCAGCCCCAGCATTTT
TRBD1	TRBV30	TRBJ2-7	.	CAWTLVGTGRSYEQYF	TGTGCCTGGACTTTGGTGGGGACAGGGCGGTCCTACGAGCAGTACTTC
TRBD2	TRBV5-4	TRBJ2-7	.	CASSLTSGGYEQYF	TGTGCCAGCAGCTTAACTAGCGGGGGTTACGAGCAGTACTTC
.	TRBV10-2	TRBJ1-5	.	CASSRTEDHSNQPQHF	TGCGCCAGCTCTCGGACAGAAGACCATAGCAATCAGCCCCAGCATTTT
.	TRBV7-9	TRBJ1-5	.	CASSLMGGRGQPQHF	TGTGCCAGCAGCTTAATGGGGGGCCGTGGGCAGCCCCAGCATTTT
.	TRBV12-3/TRBV12-4	TRBJ2-5	.	CASSPGATLQETQYF	TGTGCCAGCAGCCCGGGGGCAACCCTTCAAGAGACCCAGTACTTC
.	TRBV29-1	TRBJ2-3	.	CSVDPALHTQYF	TGCAGCGTTGATCCCGCTCTACATACGCAGTATTTT
.	TRBV29-1	TRBJ1-2	.	CTSSLRDSLGDF	TGCACTTCTTCCCTCCGGGATTCGTTGGGAGACTTC
.	TRBV3-1	TRBJ1-6	.	CASSPPGDGWNSPLHF	TGTGCCAGCAGCCCCCCCGGTGACGGGTGGAATTCACCCCTCCACTTT
TRBD1	TRBV6-5	TRBJ1-1	.	CASSYSGQGTEAFF	TGTGCCAGCAGTTACTCCGGACAGGGTACTGAAGCTTTCTTT
.	TRBV11-2	TRBJ2-3	.	CASKGGRSTDTQYF	TGTGCCAGCAAGGGAGGTCGTAGCACAGATACGCAGTATTTT
.	TRBV2	TRBJ1-2	.	CATVGQDNYGYTF	TGTGCCACCGTTGGGCAGGACAACTATGGCTACACCTTC
.	TRBV19	TRBJ1-1	.	CASSWVNTEAFF	TGTGCCAGTAGTTGGGTGAACACTGAAGCTTTCTTT
.	TRBV9	TRBJ2-5	.	CASSVGQIEETQYF	TGTGCCAGCAGCGTAGGACAGATCGAAGAGACCCAGTACTTC
.	TRBV20-1	TRBJ2-5	once	CSAGTFPDRGETQYF	TGCAGTGCTGGAACTTTTCCGGACAGAGGAGAGACCCAGTACTTC
.	TRBV30	TRBJ1-2	once	CAWRETARYGYTF	TGTGCCTGGAGGGAGACAGCTCGCTATGGCTACACCTTC
.	TRBV20-1	TRBJ2-3	.	CSASATSFTDTQYF	TGCAGTGCTAGTGCAACTAGCTTCACAGATACGCAGTATTTT
TRBD1	TRBV3-1	TRBJ1-2	.	CASSQDPGGVISYGYTF	TGTGCCAGCAGCCAGGACCCAGGGGGCGTAATCAGCTATGGCTACACCTTC
.	TRBV19	TRBJ2-2	few	CASTSVGFTGELFF	TGTGCCAGTACCTCGGTAGGGTTCACCGGGGAGCTGTTTTTT
TRBD1	TRBV7-2	TRBJ2-5	.	CASSLSGQGAETQYF	TGTGCCAGCAGCTTATCGGGACAGGGGGCGGAGACCCAGTACTTC
.	TRBV5-1	TRBJ1-1	.	CASSGGPGNTEAFF	TGCGCCAGCAGCGGGGGGCCCGGGAACACTGAAGCTTTCTTT
.	TRBV29-1	TRBJ1-2	few	CSVKRGPNYGYTF	TGCAGCGTCAAAAGGGGACCCAACTATGGCTACACCTTC
.	TRBV5-1	TRBJ1-6	.	CASSLDSNSPLHF	TGCGCCAGCAGCTTAGACAGCAATTCACCCCTCCACTTT
TRBD1	TRBV6-6	TRBJ2-1	.	CASMGDRGGYNEQFF	TGTGCCAGCATGGGAGACAGGGGCGGGTACAATGAGCAGTTCTTC
.	TRBV12-3/TRBV12-4	TRBJ2-5	.	CASSTGIETQYF	TGTGCCAGCAGCACAGGGATCGAGACCCAGTACTTC
.	TRBV11-2	TRBJ2-6	.	CASSVNRDSGANVLTF	TGTGCCAGCAGCGTAAACAGGGACTCTGGGGCCAACGTCCTGACTTTC
TRBD2	TRBV6-2/TRBV6-3	TRBJ2-1	.	CASSMGLAGAFRF	TGTGCCAGCAGCATGGGACTAGCGGGCGCCTTTCGCTTC
TRBD2	TRBV7-3	TRBJ2-2	.	CASSLRLAFGELFF	TGTGCCAGCAGCTTAAGACTAGCTTTCGGGGAGCTGTTTTTT
.	TRBV12-5	TRBJ1-5	.	CASGLEGYQPQHF	TGTGCTAGTGGATTGGAAGGCTATCAGCCCCAGCATTTT
.	TRBV25-1	TRBJ1-6	once	CASRGNSPLHF	TGTGCCAGCCGGGGAAATTCACCCCTCCACTTT
TRBD2	TRBV7-2	TRBJ2-7	once	CATSRGGGAYEQYF	TGTGCCACCTCGCGCGGCGGGGGGGCCTACGAGCAGTACTTC
.	TRBV15	TRBJ2-1	.	CATSRDRYNEQFF	TGTGCCACCAGCAGAGATCGGTACAATGAGCAGTTCTTC
TRBD1	TRBV5-1	TRBJ1-1	.	CASSPRDRDMNTEAFF	TGCGCCAGCAGCCCCCGGGACAGGGACATGAACACTGAAGCTTTCTTT
.	TRBV20-1	TRBJ1-6	.	CSARGPPGSPLHF	TGCAGTGCTAGAGGACCCCCGGGCTCACCCCTCCACTTT
.	TRBV10-3	TRBJ1-1	.	CAISESGGHTEAFF	TGTGCCATCAGTGAGTCGGGGGGGCACACTGAAGCTTTCTTT
.	TRBV18	TRBJ2-5	.	CASSRGGPQDTQYF	TGTGCCAGCTCACGCGGAGGGCCTCAAGATACCCAGTACTTC
.	TRBV4-1	TRBJ1-2	.	CASSLEYGTDYGYTF	TGCGCCAGCAGCTTGGAATACGGGACCGACTATGGCTACACCTTC
.	TRBV5-4	TRBJ1-1	few	CASSLAPNTEAFF	TGTGCCAGCAGCTTGGCACCGAACACTGAAGCTTTCTTT
.	TRBV14	TRBJ2-1	.	CASSPRLSAYNEQFF	TGTGCCAGCAGCCCCCGACTTTCAGCCTACAATGAGCAGTTCTTC
TRBD1	TRBV19	TRBJ2-2	.	CASSATTGDPAYTGELFF	TGTGCCAGTAGCGCCACTACAGGGGATCCTGCTTACACCGGGGAGCTGTTTTTT